This T cell receptor beta chain was sequenced in a study of spatial heterogeneity in lung cancer. Overall study: Tumor-region counts of TCR transcripts tracked strongly with a T cell module score from matched bulk RNA-seq. General study results and limits: Counts of expanded alpha and beta TCRs within tumors tracked the tumor nonsynonymous mutation count.

This clonotype was recorded at least ten times. Its antigen is undetermined. This beta chain turned up in a library designed for alpha chains; as an off-target read, its abundance says little. TCRdb used MiXCR to reprocess the 5' RACE reads, holding one entry per CDR3 protein. This table holds fewer than 20,000 distinct CDR3 sequences, 4.5% to 7.5% found once. Trimming shortened V by 5 bases and J by 4 bases, and 12 bases separated the two germline ends. The germline V gene has CDR1 SGHTA and CDR2 FQGTGA. CDR3 size: 14 residues. Specified time point: sample taken at primary tumor resection. The input for sequencing was lung tumor tissue, taken at surgery. The receptor comes from a female donor with early-stage non-small cell lung cancer. J is TRBJ1-3 and V is TRBV7-3; D is undetermined. Written as DNA, the CDR3 is TGTGCCAGCAGCCGCTCCGGGGAGGGAAACACCATATATTTT. It translates to CASSRSGEGNTIYF.